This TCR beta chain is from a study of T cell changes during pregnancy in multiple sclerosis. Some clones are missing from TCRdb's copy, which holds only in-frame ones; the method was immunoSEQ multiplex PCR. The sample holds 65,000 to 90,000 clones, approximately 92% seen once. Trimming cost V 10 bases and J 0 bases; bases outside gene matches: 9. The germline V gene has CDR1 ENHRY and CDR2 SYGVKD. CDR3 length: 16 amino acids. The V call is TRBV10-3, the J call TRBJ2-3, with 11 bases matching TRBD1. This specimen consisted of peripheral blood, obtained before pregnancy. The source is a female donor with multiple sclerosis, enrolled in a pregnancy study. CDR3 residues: CASRDRGVTSTDTQYF. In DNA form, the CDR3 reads TGTGCCAGCCGGGACAGGGGGGTCACTAGCACAGATACGCAGTATTTT.